This T cell receptor (beta chain) was captured by sequencing in a study of shared clonotypes between healthy human individuals. TCRdb's table, derived via immunoSEQ multiplex PCR, lists solely in-frame clones and lacks some. Of approximately 1.1 million clones listed, around 82% are singletons. Recent acute infections and vaccinations were absent in the healthy HIV-negative adult donors. Germline V gene data show CDR1 as MDHEN and CDR2 as SYDVKM. CDR3 length equals 15 residues. V lost 9 bases to trimming and J lost 0 bases; unmatched junction nucleotides: 6. The V and J genes are TRBV28 and TRBJ1-4; 8 bases are shared with TRBD1. The TCR sequence derives from a man aged 18 to 35 in good health. Some clones in this sample may be carry-over from other donors' samples. The sequenced sample consisted of memory CD4+ T cells from PBMCs. The sample's subset: CD45RA-negative fraction. The CDR3 protein is CASGTGAATNEKLFF. The DNA of the CDR3 is TGTGCCAGTGGGACAGGAGCTGCAACTAATGAAAAACTGTTTTTT.